The 13 T cell receptor beta chains in this list originate from one sample, sequenced in a study of blood T cell repertoires in COVID-19. The assay was immunoSEQ multiplex PCR, and TCRdb's table has in-frame clones only and misses some. Of approximately 46,000 clones in the sample, nearly 90% were seen once. What was sequenced was peripheral blood. The receptors were sampled from a man aged 50 to 59 with active COVID-19.

The chain links TRBV6-2 or TRBV6-3 to TRBJ1-1; D is unresolved. The germline gives CDR1 MNHEY, CDR2 SVGEGT. V lost 2 bases to trimming and J lost 4 bases, with 8 bases between them. This CDR3 comprises 13 residues. CDR3 coding DNA: TGTGCCAGCAGTTACCGCCGAGGCACTGAAGCTTTCTTT. It is translated as CASSYRRGTEAFF.

V and J are TRBV5-1 and TRBJ1-1; 7 bases match TRBD1. V shed 1 base, J shed 1 base, and the junction held 10 bases outside the gene matches. Germline V gives CDR1 SGHRS, CDR2 YFSETQ. CDR3 size: 17 residues. The CDR3, as DNA: TGCGCCAGCAGCTTGAGGGTCACAGGGGTCGGGAACACTGAAGCTTTCTTT. The encoded protein is CASSLRVTGVGNTEAFF. The whole variable domain, remainder taken from reference TRBV5-1 and TRBJ1-1, is KAGVTQTPRYLIKTRGQQVTLSCSPISGHRSVSWYQQTPGQGLQFLFEYFSETQRNKGNFPGRFSGRQFSNSRSEMNVSTLELGDSALYLCASSLRVTGVGNTEAFFGQGTRLTVV.

The V and J genes are TRBV11-3 and TRBJ2-3, with D possibly TRBD1 on 5 matching bases. Trimming left V 6 bases short and J 5 bases short, with 15 bases between. CDR3 length: 14 residues. The germline CDR1 and CDR2 sequences are SGHNT and YENEEA. CDR3 protein: CASRYKSDKDTQYF. In DNA form, the CDR3 reads TGTGCCAGCAGATATAAGTCGGACAAAGATACGCAGTATTTT.

The chain joins TRBV12-3 or TRBV12-4 to TRBJ1-2; 7 nucleotides match TRBD1. The V gene end was trimmed by 1 base and the J gene end by 6 bases; junction bases not matched to a gene: 2. The CDR3 is made up of 13 amino acids. Here the CDR3 DNA reads TGTGCCAGCAGTTTAGTAGGGGGCGATGGCTACACCTTC. This gives the protein CASSLVGGDGYTF.

On this clone itself: Mismatch with germline at one junction end may stem from a read error. The CDR3 DNA is TGTGCCAGCAGCTTGAACGCCGGACAAGGGACCCAGTACTTC. Its protein is CASSLNAGQGTQYF. The chain employs TRBV5-6 and TRBJ2-5; perhaps TRBD1 as D (5 bases). The CDR3 consists of 14 residues. Germline V gene lookup returns CDR1 SGHDT and CDR2 YYEEEE.

The genes are TRBV6-5 and TRBJ2-7, with 10 bases aligning to TRBD2. The CDR3 contains 14 residues. The J segment lost 4 bases and the V segment lost 6 bases, leaving 6 bases of the junction unmatched. Germline assignment: CDR1 MNHEY and CDR2 SVGAGI. CDR3 region: CASSKRGGPYEQYF. The CDR3 bases are TGTGCCAGCAGCAAGCGGGGGGGCCCATACGAGCAGTACTTC.

The rearrangement links TRBV5-1 to TRBJ2-1; 7 bases fit TRBD2. This CDR3 comprises 13 residues. V lost 3 bases to trimming and J lost 9 bases; unmatched junction nucleotides: 6. Germline-derived CDR1 and CDR2 are SGHRS and YFSETQ. CDR3 coding DNA: TGCGCCAGCAGCTGGGAGGGAGGGAGTGAGCAGTTCTTC. Protein product: CASSWEGGSEQFF.

J is TRBJ1-6 and V is TRBV2; tentative D call: TRBD1 (5 bases). This CDR3 has 12 amino acids. The germline V gene has CDR1 SNHLY and CDR2 FYNNEI. Trimming pared 4 bases from V and 13 bases from J, leaving 11 bases between. In nucleotides, the CDR3 is TGTGCCAGCAGTGGACAGCGCCCCCCCCTCCACTTT. This codes for CASSGQRPPLHF.

The CDR3 nucleotides are TGCGCCAGCACCTCCACAGATACGCAGTATTTT. This gives the protein CASTSTDTQYF. The chain recombines TRBV5-1 with TRBJ2-3; no reliable D call. This CDR3 spans 11 amino acids. CDR1 SGHRS and CDR2 YFSETQ come from the germline V gene. Trimming shortened V by 6 bases and J by 2 bases, and 4 bases separated the two germline ends. The entire variable domain, with the rest obtained from reference TRBV5-1 and TRBJ2-3, is as follows: KAGVTQTPRYLIKTRGQQVTLSCSPISGHRSVSWYQQTPGQGLQFLFEYFSETQRNKGNFPGRFSGRQFSNSRSEMNVSTLELGDSALYLCASTSTDTQYFGPGTRLTVL.

V is TRBV11-2 and J is TRBJ2-3, with a possible D match to TRBD2 (7 bases). This CDR3 has 18 residues. The V gene lost 5 bases and the J gene lost 0 bases, with 21 bases spanning the gap. Germline loops: CDR1 SGHAT, CDR2 FQNNGV. The DNA for the CDR3 is TGTGCCAGCAGCGGAGGTGGGGGGGGCGCCACTAGCACAGATACGCAGTATTTT. Translating it yields CASSGGGGGATSTDTQYF.

The chain uses TRBV27 and TRBJ2-2; 8 bases align to TRBD1. The CDR3 is 16 residues long. The germline gives CDR1 MNHEY, CDR2 SMNVEV (reference sequence). Trimming took 3 bases from V and 5 from J; bases not matched to a gene: 8. This chain's CDR3 is CASSLQGARGTGELFF. The CDR3 DNA reads as TGTGCCAGCAGTTTGCAGGGGGCGCGCGGAACCGGGGAGCTGTTTTTT.

The chain recombines TRBV2 with TRBJ2-3; TRBD1 matches 10 bases. V gave up 6 bases and J gave up 3 bases; unmatched junction bases: 15. CDR1 and CDR2 from the germline V gene are SNHLY and FYNNEI. CDR3 length equals 18 residues. DNA for the CDR3: TGTGCCAGCAGCCAGGCTGGGGACAGGGGATTTGGAACAGATACGCAGTATTTT. It encodes CASSQAGDRGFGTDTQYF.

This sequence joins TRBV14 and TRBJ2-7; 7 bases are a match to TRBD1. The V gene end was trimmed by 3 bases and the J gene end by 6 bases; junction bases not matched to a gene: 11. Looked up from germline, CDR1 is SGHDN and CDR2 is FVKESK. The CDR3 runs to 15 residues. CDR3 coding DNA: TGTGCCAGCAGCCATTATACAGACAGGGTCAGCGAGCAGTACTTC. Translating it yields CASSHYTDRVSEQYF. The full variable domain, its missing parts supplied by reference TRBV14 and TRBJ2-7, is EAGVTQFPSHSVIEKGQTVTLRCDPISGHDNLYWYRRVMGKEIKFLLHFVKESKQDESGMPNNRFLAERTGGTYSTLKVQPAELEDSGVYFCASSHYTDRVSEQYFGPGTRLTVT.